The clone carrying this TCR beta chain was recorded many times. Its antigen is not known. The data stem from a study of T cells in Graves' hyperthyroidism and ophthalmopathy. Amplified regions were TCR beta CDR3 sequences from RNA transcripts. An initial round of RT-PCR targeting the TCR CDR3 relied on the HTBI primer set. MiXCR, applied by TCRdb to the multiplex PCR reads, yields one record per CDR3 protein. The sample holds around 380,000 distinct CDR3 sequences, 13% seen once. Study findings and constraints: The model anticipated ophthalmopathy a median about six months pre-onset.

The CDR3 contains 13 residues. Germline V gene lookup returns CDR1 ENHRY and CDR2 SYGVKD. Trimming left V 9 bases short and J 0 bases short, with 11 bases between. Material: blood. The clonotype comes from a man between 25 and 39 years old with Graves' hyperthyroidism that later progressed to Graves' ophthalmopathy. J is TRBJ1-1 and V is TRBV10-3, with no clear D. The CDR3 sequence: CAITPAMNTEAFF. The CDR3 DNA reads TGTGCCATTACCCCAGCCATGAACACTGAAGCTTTCTTT.